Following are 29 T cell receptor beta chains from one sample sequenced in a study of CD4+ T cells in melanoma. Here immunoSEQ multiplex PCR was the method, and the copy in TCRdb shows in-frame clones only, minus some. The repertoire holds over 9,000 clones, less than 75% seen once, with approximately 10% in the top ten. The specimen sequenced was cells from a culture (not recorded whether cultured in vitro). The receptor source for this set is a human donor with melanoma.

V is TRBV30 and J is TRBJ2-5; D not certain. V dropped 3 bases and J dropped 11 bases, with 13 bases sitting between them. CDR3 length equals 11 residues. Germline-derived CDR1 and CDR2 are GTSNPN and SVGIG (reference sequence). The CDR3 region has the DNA TGTGCCTGGAGAGATTACTCCCAGCAGTACTTC. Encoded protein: CAWRDYSQQYF.

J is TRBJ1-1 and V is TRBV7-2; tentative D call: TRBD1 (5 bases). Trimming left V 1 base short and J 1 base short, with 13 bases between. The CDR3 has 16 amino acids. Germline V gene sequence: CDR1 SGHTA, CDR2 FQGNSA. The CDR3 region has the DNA TGTGCCAGCAGCTTAGAATTTGGGGCCAAGAACACTGAAGCTTTCTTT. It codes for CASSLEFGAKNTEAFF.

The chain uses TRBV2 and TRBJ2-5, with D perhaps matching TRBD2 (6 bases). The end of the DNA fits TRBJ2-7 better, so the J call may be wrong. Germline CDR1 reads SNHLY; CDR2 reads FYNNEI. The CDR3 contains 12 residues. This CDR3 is CASRREWREQYF. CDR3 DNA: TGTGCCAGCAGGCGGGAATGGCGCGAGCAGTACTTC.

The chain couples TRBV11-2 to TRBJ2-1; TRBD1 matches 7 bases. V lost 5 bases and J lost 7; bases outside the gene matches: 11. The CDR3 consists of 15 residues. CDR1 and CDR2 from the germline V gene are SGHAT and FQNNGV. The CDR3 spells CASSRRGQRANEQFF. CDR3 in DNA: TGTGCCAGCAGCCGCCGGGGACAGAGGGCTAATGAGCAGTTCTTC.

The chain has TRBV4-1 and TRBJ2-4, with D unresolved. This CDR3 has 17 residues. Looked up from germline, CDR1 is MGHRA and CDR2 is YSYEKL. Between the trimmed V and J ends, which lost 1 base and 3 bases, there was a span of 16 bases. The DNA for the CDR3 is TGCGCCAGCAGCCAAGGTTTGGTCAGCTTCGACAAAAACATTCAGTACTTC. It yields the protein CASSQGLVSFDKNIQYF.

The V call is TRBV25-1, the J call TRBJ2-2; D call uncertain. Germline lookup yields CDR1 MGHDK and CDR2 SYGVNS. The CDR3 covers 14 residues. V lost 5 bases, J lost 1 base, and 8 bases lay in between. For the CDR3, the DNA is TGTGCCAGCAGTAATAACAGGAACACCGGGGAGCTGTTTTTT. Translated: CASSNNRNTGELFF.

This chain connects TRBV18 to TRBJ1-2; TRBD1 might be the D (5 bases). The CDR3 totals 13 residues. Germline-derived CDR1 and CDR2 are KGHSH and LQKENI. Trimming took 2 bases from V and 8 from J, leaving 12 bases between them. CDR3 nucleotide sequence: TGTGCCAGCTCACCAACTCCAGACAGCGGCTACACCTTC. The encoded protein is CASSPTPDSGYTF.

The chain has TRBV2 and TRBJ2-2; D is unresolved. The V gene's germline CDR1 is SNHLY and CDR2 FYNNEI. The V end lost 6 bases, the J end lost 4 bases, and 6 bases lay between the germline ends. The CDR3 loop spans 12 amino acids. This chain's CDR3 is CASRWSTGELFF. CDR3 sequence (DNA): TGTGCCAGCAGGTGGAGCACCGGGGAGCTGTTTTTT. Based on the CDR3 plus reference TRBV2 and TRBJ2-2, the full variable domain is EPEVTQTPSHQVTQMGQEVILRCVPISNHLYFYWYRQILGQKVEFLVSFYNNEISEKSEIFDDQFSVERPDGSNFTLKIRSTKLEDSAMYFCASRWSTGELFFGEGSRLTVL.

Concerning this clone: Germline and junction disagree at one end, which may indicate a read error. This chain's CDR3 is CASREGGIYNEQFF. Written as DNA, the CDR3 is TGTGCCAGCAGAGAAGGGGGGATATACAATGAGCAGTTCTTC. V and J are TRBV6-1 and TRBJ2-1, with D perhaps assigned TRBD1 or TRBD2 (6 bases each). The CDR3 runs to 14 residues. The germline gives CDR1 MNHNS, CDR2 SASEGT.

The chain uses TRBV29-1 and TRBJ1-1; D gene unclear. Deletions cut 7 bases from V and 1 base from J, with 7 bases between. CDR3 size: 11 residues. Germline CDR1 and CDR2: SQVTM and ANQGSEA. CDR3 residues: CSAAENTEAFF. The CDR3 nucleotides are TGCAGCGCTGCTGAGAACACTGAAGCTTTCTTT. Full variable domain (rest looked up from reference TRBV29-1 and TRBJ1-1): SAVISQKPSRDICQRGTSLTIQCQVDSQVTMMFWYRQQPGQSLTLIATANQGSEATYESGFVIDKFPISRPNLTFSTLTVSNMSPEDSSIYLCSAAENTEAFFGQGTRLTVV.

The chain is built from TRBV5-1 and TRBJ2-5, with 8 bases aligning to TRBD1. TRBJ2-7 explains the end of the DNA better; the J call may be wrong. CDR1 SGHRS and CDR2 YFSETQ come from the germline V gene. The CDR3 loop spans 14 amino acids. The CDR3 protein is CASSSGQAVYEQYF. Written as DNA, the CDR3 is TGCGCCAGCAGCTCGGGACAGGCCGTCTACGAGCAGTACTTC.

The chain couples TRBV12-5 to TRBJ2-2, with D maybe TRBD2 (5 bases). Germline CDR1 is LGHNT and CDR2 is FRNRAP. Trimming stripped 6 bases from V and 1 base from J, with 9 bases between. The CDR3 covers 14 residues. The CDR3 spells CASGASGNTGELFF. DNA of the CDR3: TGTGCTAGTGGAGCCAGCGGGAACACCGGGGAGCTGTTTTTT.

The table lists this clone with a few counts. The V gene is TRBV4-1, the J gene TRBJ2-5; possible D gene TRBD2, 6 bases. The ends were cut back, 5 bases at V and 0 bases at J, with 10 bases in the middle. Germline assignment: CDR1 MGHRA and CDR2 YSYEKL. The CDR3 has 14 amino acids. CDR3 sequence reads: CASSSWEDQETQYF. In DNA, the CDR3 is TGCGCCAGCAGCTCCTGGGAGGACCAAGAGACCCAGTACTTC.

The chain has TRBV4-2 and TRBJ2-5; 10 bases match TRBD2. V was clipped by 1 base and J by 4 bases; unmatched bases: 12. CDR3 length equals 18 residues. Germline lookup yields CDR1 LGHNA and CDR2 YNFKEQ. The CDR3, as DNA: TGTGCCAGCAGCCAAGCCGGGCTAGCGGGGGTAGCGGGAGAGACCCAGTACTTC. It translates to CASSQAGLAGVAGETQYF.

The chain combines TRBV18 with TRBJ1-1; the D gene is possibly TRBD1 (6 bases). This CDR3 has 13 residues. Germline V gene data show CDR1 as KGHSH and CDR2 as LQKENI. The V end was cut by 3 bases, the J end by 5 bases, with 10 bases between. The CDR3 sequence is CASSPRGRTEAFF. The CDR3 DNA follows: TGTGCCAGCTCACCCAGGGGAAGGACTGAAGCTTTCTTT.

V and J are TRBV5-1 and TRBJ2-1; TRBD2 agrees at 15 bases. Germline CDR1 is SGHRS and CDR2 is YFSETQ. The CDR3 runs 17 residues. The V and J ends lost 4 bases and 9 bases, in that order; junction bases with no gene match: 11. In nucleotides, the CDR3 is TGCGCCAGCAGCCCGCCGGGACTAGCGGGGGGCGCCGGTGAGCAGTTCTTC. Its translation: CASSPPGLAGGAGEQFF.

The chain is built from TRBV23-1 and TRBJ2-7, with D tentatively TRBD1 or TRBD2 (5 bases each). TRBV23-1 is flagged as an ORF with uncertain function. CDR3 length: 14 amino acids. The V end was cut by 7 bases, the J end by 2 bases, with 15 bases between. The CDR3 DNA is TGCGCCAGCACCCCGGGGACGGTAGCCTACGAGCAGTACTTC. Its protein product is CASTPGTVAYEQYF.

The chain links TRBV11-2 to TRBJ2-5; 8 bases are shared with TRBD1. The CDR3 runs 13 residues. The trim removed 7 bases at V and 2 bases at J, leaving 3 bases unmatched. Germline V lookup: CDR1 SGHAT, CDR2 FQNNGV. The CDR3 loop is CASTRTGQETQYF. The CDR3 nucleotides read TGTGCCAGCACTAGGACAGGGCAAGAGACCCAGTACTTC.

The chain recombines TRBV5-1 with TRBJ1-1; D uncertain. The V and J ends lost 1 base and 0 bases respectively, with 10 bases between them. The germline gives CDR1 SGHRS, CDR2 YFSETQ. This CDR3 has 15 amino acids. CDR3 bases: TGCGCCAGCAGCTTGTTTCCAGTTCTGAACACTGAAGCTTTCTTT. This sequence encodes CASSLFPVLNTEAFF.

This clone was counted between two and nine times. The CDR3 loop is CASGDARSPLHF. The CDR3 DNA follows: TGTGCCAGCGGAGATGCTCGCTCACCCCTCCACTTT. The chain carries TRBV27 and TRBJ1-6; D uncertain. The CDR3 runs to 12 residues. The ends were cut back, 8 bases at V and 10 bases at J, with 12 bases in the middle. Germline V lookup: CDR1 MNHEY, CDR2 SMNVEV (reference sequence).

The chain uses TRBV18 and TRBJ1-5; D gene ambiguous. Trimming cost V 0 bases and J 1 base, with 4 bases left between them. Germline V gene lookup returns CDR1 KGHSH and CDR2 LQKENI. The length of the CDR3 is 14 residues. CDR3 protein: CASSPPGSNQPQHF. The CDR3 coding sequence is TGTGCCAGCTCACCACCGGGGAGCAATCAGCCCCAGCATTTT.

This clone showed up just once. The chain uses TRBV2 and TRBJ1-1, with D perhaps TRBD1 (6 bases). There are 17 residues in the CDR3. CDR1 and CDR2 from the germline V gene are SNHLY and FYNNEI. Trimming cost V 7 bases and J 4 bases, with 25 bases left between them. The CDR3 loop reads CASTRKGTPGALTEAFF. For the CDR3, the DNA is TGTGCCAGCACCCGAAAGGGGACACCCGGGGCCCTCACTGAAGCTTTCTTT.

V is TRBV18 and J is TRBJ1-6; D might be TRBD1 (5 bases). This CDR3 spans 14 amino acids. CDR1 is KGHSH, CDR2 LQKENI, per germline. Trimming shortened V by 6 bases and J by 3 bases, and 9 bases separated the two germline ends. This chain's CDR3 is CASSPDSYNSPLHF. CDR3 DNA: TGTGCCAGCTCCCCCGACAGCTATAATTCACCCCTCCACTTT.

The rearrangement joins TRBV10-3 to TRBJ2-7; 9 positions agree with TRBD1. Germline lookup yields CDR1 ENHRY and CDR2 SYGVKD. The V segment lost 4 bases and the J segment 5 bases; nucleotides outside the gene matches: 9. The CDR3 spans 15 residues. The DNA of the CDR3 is TGTGCCATCAGTGGTTGGGGACAGGGCCCCCACGAGCAGTACTTC. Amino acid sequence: CAISGWGQGPHEQYF.

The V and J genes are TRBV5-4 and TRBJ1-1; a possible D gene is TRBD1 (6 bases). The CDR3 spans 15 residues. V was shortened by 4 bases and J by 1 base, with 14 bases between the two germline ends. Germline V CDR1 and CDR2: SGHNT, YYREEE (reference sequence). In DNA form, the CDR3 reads TGTGCCAGCAGCCAAGGGGGGGGATGGAACACTGAAGCTTTCTTT. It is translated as CASSQGGGWNTEAFF. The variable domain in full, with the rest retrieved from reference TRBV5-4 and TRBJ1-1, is ETGVTQSPTHLIKTRGQQVTLRCSSQSGHNTVSWYQQALGQGPQFIFQYYREEENGRGNFPPRFSGLQFPNYSSELNVNALELDDSALYLCASSQGGGWNTEAFFGQGTRLTVV.

CDR3 DNA sequence: TGTGCCAGTTCAACTCCGGACACCGGGGAGCTGTTTTTT. This codes for CASSTPDTGELFF. This chain joins TRBV6-6 and TRBJ2-2; D ambiguous. The germline V and J ends were trimmed by 9 bases and 3 bases, with 11 bases remaining between them. This CDR3 spans 13 amino acids. Germline V gene data show CDR1 as MNHNY and CDR2 as SVGAGI (reference sequence).

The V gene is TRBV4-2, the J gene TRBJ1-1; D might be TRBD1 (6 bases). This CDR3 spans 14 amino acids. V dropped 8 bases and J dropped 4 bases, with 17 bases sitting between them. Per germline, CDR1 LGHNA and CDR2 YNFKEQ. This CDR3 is CASGMGAQGTEAFF. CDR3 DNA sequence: TGTGCCAGCGGCATGGGGGCGCAGGGCACTGAAGCTTTCTTT.

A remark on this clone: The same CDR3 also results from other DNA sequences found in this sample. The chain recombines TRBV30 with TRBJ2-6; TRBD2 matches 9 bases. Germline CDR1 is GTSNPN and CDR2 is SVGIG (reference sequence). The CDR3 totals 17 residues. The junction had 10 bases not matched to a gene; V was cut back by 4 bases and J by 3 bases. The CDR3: CAWTGGGAFYGANVLTF. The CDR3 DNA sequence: TGTGCCTGGACGGGCGGGGGGGCTTTTTATGGGGCCAACGTCCTGACTTTC.

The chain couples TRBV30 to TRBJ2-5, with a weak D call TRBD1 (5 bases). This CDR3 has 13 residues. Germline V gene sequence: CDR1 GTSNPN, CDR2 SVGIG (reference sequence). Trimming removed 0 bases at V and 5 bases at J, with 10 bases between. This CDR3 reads CAWSVPGRETQYF. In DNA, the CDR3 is TGTGCCTGGAGTGTACCAGGGCGGGAGACCCAGTACTTC.